This is a list of T cell receptor beta chains from one sample in a study of T cells in Graves' hyperthyroidism and ophthalmopathy. MiXCR, run by TCRdb on the multiplex PCR reads, gives a single entry per CDR3 protein. This table holds roughly 500,000 distinct CDR3 sequences, roughly a quarter found once. The specimen was blood. The receptors come from a woman in her 30s with Graves' ophthalmopathy. CDR3s include the opening cysteine and the closing phenylalanine or tryptophan. D genes are given only for firm matches.

>TRBD2|TRBV6-1
CASSRGLAAKYETQYF
>TRBD1|TRBV11-1
CASSLNPGQVNYGYTF
>NA|TRBV27
CASSLSPAVTEAFF
>TRBD1|TRBV12-5
CASGSTGDTEAFF
>NA|TRBV7-8
CASRTSGANVLTF
>NA|TRBV7-2
CASSLAVVDYGYTF
>NA|TRBV7-8
CASSLGHTYEQYF
>NA|TRBV20-1
CSASQGTDTEAFF
>TRBD1|TRBV6-2/TRBV6-3
CASTTGGSNQPQYF
>TRBD1|TRBV6-1
CASRRQGPTNEKLFF
>NA|TRBV6-5
CASNSLADQETQYF
>NA|TRBV2
CASTVEMGGYTF
>NA|TRBV28
CASSETGTENTEAFF
>NA|TRBV19
CASSIGRGSQPQHF
>TRBD1|TRBV11-2
CASTPGGGAGNTIYF
>NA|TRBV6-1
CASSEARVKDGYTF
>NA|TRBV18
CASSSGHGTEAFF
>NA|TRBV5-1
CASSLGPNSGNTIYF
>NA|TRBV11-2
CASSLVVSPSSYEQYF
>TRBD1|TRBV12-3/TRBV12-4
CASSQGQLNYGYTF
>TRBD1|TRBV20-1
CSAGGQGLRQPQHF
>NA|TRBV12-3/TRBV12-4
CASSRSGAYEQYF
>NA|TRBV27
CASSLLGPNTGELFF
>NA|TRBV4-3
CASSQDTNPYEQYF
>TRBD1|TRBV24-1
CATSDLGGTGVYGYTF
>TRBD1|TRBV29-1
CSVGRQGAWEQYF
>NA|TRBV20-1
CSASGAMNTEAFF